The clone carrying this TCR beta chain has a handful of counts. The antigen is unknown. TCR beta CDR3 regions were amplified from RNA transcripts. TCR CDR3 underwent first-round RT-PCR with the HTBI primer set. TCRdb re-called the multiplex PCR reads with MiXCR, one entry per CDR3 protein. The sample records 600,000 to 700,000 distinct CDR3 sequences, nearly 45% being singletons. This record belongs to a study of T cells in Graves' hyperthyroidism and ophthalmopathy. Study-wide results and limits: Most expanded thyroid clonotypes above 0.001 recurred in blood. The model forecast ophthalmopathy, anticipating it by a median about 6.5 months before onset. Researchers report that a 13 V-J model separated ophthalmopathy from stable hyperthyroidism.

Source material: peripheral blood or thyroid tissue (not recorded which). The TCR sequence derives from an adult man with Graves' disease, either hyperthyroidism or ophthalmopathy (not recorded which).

CDR3: CASSLNTGSSYEQYF. CDR3 bases: TGTGCCAGCAGCCTGAACACGGGGAGCTCCTACGAGCAGTACTTC. The genes are TRBV9 and TRBJ2-7; maybe TRBD2 (5 bases). Germline V CDR1 and CDR2: SGDLS, YYNGEE. Trimming took off 4 bases at V and 0 bases at J, with 14 bases between the two ends. This CDR3 is 15 amino acids long.